The present entry profiles one T cell receptor (beta chain) with its context. The protocol was immunoSEQ multiplex PCR, while the TCRdb copy is restricted to in-frame clones and leaves out a portion. The sample lists 90,000 to 110,000 clones; roughly 80% were seen once. Germline trimming cut 5 bases from V and 3 bases from J; bases unmatched to any gene: 13. Per the germline V gene, CDR1 is LNHDA and CDR2 is SQIVND (reference sequence). This CDR3 comprises 18 residues. This specimen belongs to a study of T cell responses to AZD1222 COVID-19 vaccine. The sample here was peripheral blood, taken on day 0 of AZD1222 vaccination. This clonotype was obtained from an adult in good health. This chain joins TRBV19 and TRBJ2-2; 9 bases are a match to TRBD1. The chain's CDR3 is CASSPDYRDREHTGELFF. CDR3 nucleotide sequence: TGTGCCAGTAGTCCAGATTACCGGGACAGGGAGCACACCGGGGAGCTGTTTTTT.